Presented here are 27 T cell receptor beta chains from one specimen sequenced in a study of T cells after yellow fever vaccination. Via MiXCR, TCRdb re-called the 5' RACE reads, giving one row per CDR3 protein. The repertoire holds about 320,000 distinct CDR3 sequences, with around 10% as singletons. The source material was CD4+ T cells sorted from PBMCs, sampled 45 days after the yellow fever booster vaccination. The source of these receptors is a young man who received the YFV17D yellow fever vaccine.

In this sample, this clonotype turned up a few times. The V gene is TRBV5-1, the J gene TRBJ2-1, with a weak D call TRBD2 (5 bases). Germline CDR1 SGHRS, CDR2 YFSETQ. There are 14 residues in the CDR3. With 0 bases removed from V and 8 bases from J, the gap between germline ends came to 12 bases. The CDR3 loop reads CASSLAASSDEQFF. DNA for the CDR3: TGCGCCAGCAGCTTGGCGGCTAGCTCCGATGAGCAGTTCTTC.

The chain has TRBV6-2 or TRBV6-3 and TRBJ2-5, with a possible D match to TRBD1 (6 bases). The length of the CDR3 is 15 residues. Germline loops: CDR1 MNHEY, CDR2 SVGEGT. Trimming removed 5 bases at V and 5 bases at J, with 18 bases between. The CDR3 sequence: CASSGGHSDRETQYF. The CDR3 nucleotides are TGTGCCAGCAGTGGGGGACACTCGGATCGGGAGACCCAGTACTTC.

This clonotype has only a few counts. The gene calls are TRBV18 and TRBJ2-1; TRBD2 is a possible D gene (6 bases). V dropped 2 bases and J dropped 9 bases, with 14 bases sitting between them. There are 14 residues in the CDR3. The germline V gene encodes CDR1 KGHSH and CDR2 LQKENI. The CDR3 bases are TGTGCCAGCTCACCATCGGCGGGGACGGGTGAGCAGTTCTTC. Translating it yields CASSPSAGTGEQFF.

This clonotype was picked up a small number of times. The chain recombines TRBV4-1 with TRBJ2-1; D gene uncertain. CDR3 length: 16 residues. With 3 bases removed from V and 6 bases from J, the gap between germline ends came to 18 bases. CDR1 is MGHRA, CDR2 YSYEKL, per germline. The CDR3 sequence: CASSQPGSVSRNEQFF. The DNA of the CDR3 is TGCGCCAGCAGCCAGCCTGGGTCCGTCTCTCGCAATGAGCAGTTCTTC.

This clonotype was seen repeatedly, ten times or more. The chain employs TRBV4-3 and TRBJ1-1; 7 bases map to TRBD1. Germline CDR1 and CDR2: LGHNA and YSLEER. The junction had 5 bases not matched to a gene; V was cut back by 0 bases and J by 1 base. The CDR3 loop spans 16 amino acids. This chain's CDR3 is CASSQEPQGGNTEAFF. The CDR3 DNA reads TGCGCCAGCAGCCAAGAGCCCCAGGGGGGGAACACTGAAGCTTTCTTT.

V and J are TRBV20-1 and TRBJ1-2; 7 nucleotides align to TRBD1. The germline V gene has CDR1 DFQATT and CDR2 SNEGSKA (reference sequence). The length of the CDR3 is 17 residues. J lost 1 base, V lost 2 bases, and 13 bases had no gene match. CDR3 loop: CSARLSGTDVYNYGYTF. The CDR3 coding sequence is TGCAGTGCTAGACTCTCTGGGACAGACGTATATAACTATGGCTACACCTTC.

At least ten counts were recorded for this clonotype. The CDR3 nucleotides read TGTGCCAGCTCACCACCCGAGGGGGTAGATACGCAGTATTTT. This encodes CASSPPEGVDTQYF. The chain combines TRBV18 with TRBJ2-3, with D possibly matching TRBD1 (6 bases). V was trimmed by 0 bases and J by 5 bases, leaving 9 bases between them. This CDR3 comprises 14 residues. Germline V gives CDR1 KGHSH, CDR2 LQKENI. The variable domain in full, with the rest retrieved from reference TRBV18 and TRBJ2-3, is NAGVMQNPRHLVRRRGQEARLRCSPMKGHSHVYWYRQLPEEGLKFMVYLQKENIIDESGMPKERFSAEFPKEGPSILRIQQVVRGDSAAYFCASSPPEGVDTQYFGPGTRLTVL.

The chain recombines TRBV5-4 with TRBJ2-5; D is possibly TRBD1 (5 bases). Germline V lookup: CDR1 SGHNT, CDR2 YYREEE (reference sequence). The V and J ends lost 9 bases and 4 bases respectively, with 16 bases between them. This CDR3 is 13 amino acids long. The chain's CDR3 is CATSQVLGETQYF. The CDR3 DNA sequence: TGTGCCACCTCACAGGTTCTCGGAGAGACCCAGTACTTC.

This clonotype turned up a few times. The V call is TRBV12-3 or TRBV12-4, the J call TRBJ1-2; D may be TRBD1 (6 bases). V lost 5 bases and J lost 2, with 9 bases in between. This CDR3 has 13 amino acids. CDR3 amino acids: CASSVGGNYGYTF. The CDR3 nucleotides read TGTGCCAGCAGTGTAGGGGGGAACTATGGCTACACCTTC.

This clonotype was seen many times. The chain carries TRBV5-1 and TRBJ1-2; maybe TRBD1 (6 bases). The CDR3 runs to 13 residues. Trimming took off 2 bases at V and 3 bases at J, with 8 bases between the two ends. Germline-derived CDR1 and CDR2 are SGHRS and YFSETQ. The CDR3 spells CASSLGGYYGYTF. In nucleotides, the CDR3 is TGCGCCAGCAGCTTAGGGGGTTACTATGGCTACACCTTC. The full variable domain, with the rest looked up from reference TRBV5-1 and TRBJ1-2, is KAGVTQTPRYLIKTRGQQVTLSCSPISGHRSVSWYQQTPGQGLQFLFEYFSETQRNKGNFPGRFSGRQFSNSRSEMNVSTLELGDSALYLCASSLGGYYGYTFGSGTRLTVV.

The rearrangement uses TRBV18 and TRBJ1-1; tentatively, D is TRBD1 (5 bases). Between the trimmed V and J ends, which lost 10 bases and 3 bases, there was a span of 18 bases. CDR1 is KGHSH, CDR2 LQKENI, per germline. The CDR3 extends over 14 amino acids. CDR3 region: CANPNSQGDTEAFF. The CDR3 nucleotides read TGTGCCAACCCGAATTCTCAGGGTGACACTGAAGCTTTCTTT.

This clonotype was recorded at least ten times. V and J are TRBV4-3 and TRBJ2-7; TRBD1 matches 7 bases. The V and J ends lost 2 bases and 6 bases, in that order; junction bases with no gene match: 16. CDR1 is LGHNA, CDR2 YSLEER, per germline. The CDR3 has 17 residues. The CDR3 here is CASSQQVPYSTGVEQYF. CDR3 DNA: TGCGCCAGCAGCCAACAAGTCCCTTACTCAACAGGGGTCGAGCAGTACTTC.

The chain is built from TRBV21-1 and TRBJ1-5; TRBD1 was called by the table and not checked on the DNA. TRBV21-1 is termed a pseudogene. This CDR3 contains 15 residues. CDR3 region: CASSGAGGNNQPQHF. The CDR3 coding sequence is TGTGCCAGCAGCGGGGCTGGGGGAAATAATCAGCCCCAGCATTTT.

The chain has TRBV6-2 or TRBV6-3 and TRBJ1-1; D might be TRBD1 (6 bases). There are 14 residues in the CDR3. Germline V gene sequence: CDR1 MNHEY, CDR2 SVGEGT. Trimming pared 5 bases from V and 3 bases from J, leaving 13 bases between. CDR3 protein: CASSQQGRDTEAFF. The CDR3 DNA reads TGTGCCAGCAGTCAACAGGGCCGGGACACTGAAGCTTTCTTT.

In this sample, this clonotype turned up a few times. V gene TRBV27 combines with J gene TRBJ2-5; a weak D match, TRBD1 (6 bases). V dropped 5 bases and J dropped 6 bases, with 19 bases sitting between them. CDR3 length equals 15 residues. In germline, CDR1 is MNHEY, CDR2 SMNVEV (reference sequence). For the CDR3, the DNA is TGTGCCAGCAGTAGGGGGACCTGGGAGAGGAAGACCCAGTACTTC. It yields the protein CASSRGTWERKTQYF.

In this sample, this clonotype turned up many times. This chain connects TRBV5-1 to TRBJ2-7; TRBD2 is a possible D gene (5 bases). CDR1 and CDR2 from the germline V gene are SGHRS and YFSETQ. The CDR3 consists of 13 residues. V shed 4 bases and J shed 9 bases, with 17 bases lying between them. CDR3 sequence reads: CASSQVSPEAQYF. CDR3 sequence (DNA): TGCGCCAGCAGCCAGGTATCTCCGGAGGCGCAGTACTTC.

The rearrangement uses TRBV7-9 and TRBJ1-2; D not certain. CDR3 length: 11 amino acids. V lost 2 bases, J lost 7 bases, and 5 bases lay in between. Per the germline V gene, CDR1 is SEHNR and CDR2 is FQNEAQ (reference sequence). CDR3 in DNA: TGTGCCAGCAGCTTATTCGGTGGCTACACCTTC. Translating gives CASSLFGGYTF.

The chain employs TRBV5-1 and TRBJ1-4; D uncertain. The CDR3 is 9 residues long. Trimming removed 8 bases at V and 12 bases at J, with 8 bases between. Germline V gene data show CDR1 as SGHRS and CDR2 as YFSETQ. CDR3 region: CARGRELFF. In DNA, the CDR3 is TGCGCCAGAGGGCGGGAACTGTTTTTT. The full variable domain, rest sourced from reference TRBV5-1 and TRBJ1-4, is KAGVTQTPRYLIKTRGQQVTLSCSPISGHRSVSWYQQTPGQGLQFLFEYFSETQRNKGNFPGRFSGRQFSNSRSEMNVSTLELGDSALYLCARGRELFFGSGTQLSVL.

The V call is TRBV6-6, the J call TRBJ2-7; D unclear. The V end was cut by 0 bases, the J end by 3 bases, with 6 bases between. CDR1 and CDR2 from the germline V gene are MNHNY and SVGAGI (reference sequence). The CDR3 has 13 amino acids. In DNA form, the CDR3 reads TGTGCCAGCAGTTACTCCGGCCTCTACGAGCAGTACGTC. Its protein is CASSYSGLYEQYV.

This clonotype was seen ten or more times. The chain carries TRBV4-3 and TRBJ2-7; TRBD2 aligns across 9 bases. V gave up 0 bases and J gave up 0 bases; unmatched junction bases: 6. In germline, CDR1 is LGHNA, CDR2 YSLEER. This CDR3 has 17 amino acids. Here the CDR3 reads CASSQDERGASSYEQYF. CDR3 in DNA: TGCGCCAGCAGCCAAGACGAGCGGGGGGCGAGCTCCTACGAGCAGTACTTC.

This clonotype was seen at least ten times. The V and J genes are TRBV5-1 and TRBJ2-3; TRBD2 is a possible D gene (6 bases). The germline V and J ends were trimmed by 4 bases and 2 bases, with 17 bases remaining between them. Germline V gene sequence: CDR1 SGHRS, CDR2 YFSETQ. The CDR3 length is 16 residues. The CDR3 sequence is CASSTGTRPDTDTQYF. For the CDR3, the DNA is TGCGCCAGCAGCACTGGGACTCGCCCTGACACAGATACGCAGTATTTT.

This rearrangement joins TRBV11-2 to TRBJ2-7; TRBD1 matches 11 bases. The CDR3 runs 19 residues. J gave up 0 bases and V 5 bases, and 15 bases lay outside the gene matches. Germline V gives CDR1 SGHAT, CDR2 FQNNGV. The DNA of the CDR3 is TGTGCCAGCAGCACGCCTACCCGGACAGGGGGCTTGAGCTCCTACGAGCAGTACTTC. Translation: CASSTPTRTGGLSSYEQYF.

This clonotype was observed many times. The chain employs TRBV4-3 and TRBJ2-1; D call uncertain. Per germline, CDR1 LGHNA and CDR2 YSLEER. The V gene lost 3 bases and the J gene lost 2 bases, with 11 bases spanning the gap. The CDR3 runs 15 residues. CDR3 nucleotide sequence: TGCGCCAGCAGCCAGCGCGTAGGGACCTACAATGAGCAGTTCTTC. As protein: CASSQRVGTYNEQFF.

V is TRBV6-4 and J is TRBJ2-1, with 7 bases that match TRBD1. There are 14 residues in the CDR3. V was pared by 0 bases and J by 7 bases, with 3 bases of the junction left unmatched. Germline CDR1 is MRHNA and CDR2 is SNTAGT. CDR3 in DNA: TGTGCCAGCAGTGACTCGGGCAGGGGGAATGAGCAGTTCTTC. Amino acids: CASSDSGRGNEQFF.

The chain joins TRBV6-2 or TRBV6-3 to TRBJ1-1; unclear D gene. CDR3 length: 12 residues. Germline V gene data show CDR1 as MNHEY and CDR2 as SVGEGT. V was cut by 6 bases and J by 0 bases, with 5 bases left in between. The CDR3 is CASRTLNTEAFF. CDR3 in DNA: TGTGCCAGCAGAACATTGAACACTGAAGCTTTCTTT.

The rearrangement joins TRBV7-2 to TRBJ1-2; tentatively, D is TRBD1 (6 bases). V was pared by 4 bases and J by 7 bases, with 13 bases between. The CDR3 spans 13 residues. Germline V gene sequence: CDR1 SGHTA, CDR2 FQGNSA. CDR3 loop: CASSSSRGGGYTF. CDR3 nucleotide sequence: TGTGCCAGCAGCTCCTCCAGGGGAGGTGGCTACACCTTC.

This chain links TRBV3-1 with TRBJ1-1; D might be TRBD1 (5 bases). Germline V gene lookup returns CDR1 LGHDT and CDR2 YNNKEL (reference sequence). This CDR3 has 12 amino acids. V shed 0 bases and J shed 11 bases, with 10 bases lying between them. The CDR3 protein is CASSQDVRGAFF. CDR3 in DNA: TGTGCCAGCAGCCAAGATGTACGGGGGGCTTTCTTT.